The 30 T cell receptor beta chains in this list originate from one sample, sequenced in a study of T cell repertoires in cytomegalovirus infection. One entry per CDR3 protein results from TCRdb running MiXCR on the reads. The sample holds roughly 730,000 distinct CDR3 sequences, around a third seen once. These receptors' antigens are unknown. The specimen comprised cultured PBMCs, sampled from culture after CMV antigen stimulation. The receptors were gathered from a human donor in good health (CMV status not recorded). Some clones in this sample may be carry-over from other donors' samples.

This clonotype showed up many times. At one of its ends the junction is not consistent with the germline gene, which may arise from a read error. J is TRBJ2-5 and V is TRBV7-8, with 9 bases lining up with TRBD1. The CDR3 is 14 residues long. Per the germline V gene, CDR1 is SGHVS and CDR2 is FQNEAQ. The CDR3 sequence: CASSLTGGTQENMF. In DNA form, the CDR3 reads TGTGCCAGCAGCCTGACAGGGGGAACCCAAGAGAATATGTTC.

This clonotype came up a few times. The gene calls are TRBV12-3 or TRBV12-4 and TRBJ1-1; maybe TRBD1 (5 bases). V lost 7 bases and J lost 0, with 15 bases in between. The CDR3 extends over 15 amino acids. The CDR3 sequence is CASTLGVSMNTEAFF. CDR3 nucleotide sequence: TGTGCCAGCACCCTGGGGGTTTCGATGAACACTGAAGCTTTCTTT.

The V call is TRBV19, the J call TRBJ2-7, with a weak D call TRBD2 (6 bases). Per germline, CDR1 LNHDA and CDR2 SQIVND (reference sequence). The V and J ends lost 8 bases and 2 bases respectively, with 16 bases between them. The CDR3 loop spans 14 amino acids. The CDR3 DNA reads as TGTGCCAGTCCGGCCCCCTGCGGGGCCTACGAGCAGTACTTC. This gives the protein CASPAPCGAYEQYF.

This clonotype was seen a few times. The rearrangement uses TRBV2 and TRBJ2-3, with a tentative D call TRBD2 (5 bases). The CDR3 runs to 14 residues. Trimming took 7 bases from V and 2 from J, leaving 13 bases between them. The germline CDR1 and CDR2 sequences are SNHLY and FYNNEI. The CDR3 here is CASIKGLSTDTQYF. The CDR3 coding sequence is TGTGCCAGCATAAAAGGACTTTCCACAGATACGCAGTATTTT. Combining the CDR3 with reference TRBV2 and TRBJ2-3 gives the whole variable domain EPEVTQTPSHQVTQMGQEVILRCVPISNHLYFYWYRQILGQKVEFLVSFYNNEISEKSEIFDDQFSVERPDGSNFTLKIRSTKLEDSAMYFCASIKGLSTDTQYFGPGTRLTVL.

This clonotype showed up just a few times. This rearrangement joins TRBV11-2 to TRBJ2-1; 9 positions match TRBD2. The CDR3 covers 14 residues. Germline CDR1 reads SGHAT; CDR2 reads FQNNGV. Unmatched junction bases numbered 8, after V lost 5 bases and J lost 9 bases. CDR3 protein: CASSRLAALGEQFF. CDR3 DNA: TGTGCCAGCAGCAGACTAGCGGCCTTAGGTGAGCAGTTCTTC. Complete variable domain (other parts from reference TRBV11-2 and TRBJ2-1): EAGVAQSPRYKIIEKRQSVAFWCNPISGHATLYWYQQILGQGPKLLIQFQNNGVVDDSQLPKDRFSAERLKGVDSTLKIQPAKLEDSAVYLCASSRLAALGEQFFGPGTRLTVL.

The CDR3 DNA reads TGCAGTGCTAGACCACTAACGTACCTAAAAGAGACCCAGTACTTC. Its protein is CSARPLTYLKETQYF. This sequence joins TRBV20-1 and TRBJ2-5; D call uncertain. Looked up from germline, CDR1 is DFQATT and CDR2 is SNEGSKA (reference sequence). The CDR3 is 15 residues long. V lost 2 bases to trimming and J lost 3 bases, with 16 bases between them.

This clonotype was seen a few times. In nucleotides, the CDR3 is TGTGCCAGCAGTCCTACCGGGACAGGGGGAGCTGAAGCTTTCTTT. This sequence encodes CASSPTGTGGAEAFF. V usage is TRBV12-3 or TRBV12-4 and J usage is TRBJ1-1, with 11 bases aligning to TRBD1. V was pared by 5 bases and J by 6 bases, with 8 bases of the junction left unmatched. The CDR3 is made up of 15 amino acids.

The rearrangement links TRBV5-8 to TRBJ1-5, with 10 bases lining up with TRBD1. Trimming took 4 bases from V and 6 from J; bases not matched to a gene: 13. The CDR3 runs to 17 residues. Germline CDR1 and CDR2: SGHTS and YDEGEE. Here the CDR3 reads CASSRGLTTGGGQPQHF. The CDR3 DNA reads as TGTGCCAGCAGCCGAGGACTAACGACAGGGGGCGGTCAGCCCCAGCATTTT.

This clonotype was seen a few times. The chain links TRBV12-3 or TRBV12-4 to TRBJ1-1; TRBD1 matches 8 bases. This CDR3 is 14 amino acids long. Trimming removed 7 bases from V and 7 bases from J; junction bases left unmatched: 11. CDR3 in amino acids: CASTMTGDASEAFF. The CDR3 DNA reads TGTGCCAGCACCATGACAGGGGATGCGAGTGAAGCTTTCTTT.

The chain combines TRBV15 with TRBJ1-2; tentatively, D is TRBD1 (5 bases). Germline lookup yields CDR1 LNHNV and CDR2 YYDKDF (reference sequence). This CDR3 contains 14 residues. The V end lost 2 bases, the J end lost 5 bases, and 12 bases lay between the germline ends. CDR3 nucleotides: TGTGCCACCAGCAGAAGGCCAGGGAGATATGGCTACACCTTC. Residues: CATSRRPGRYGYTF.

The chain recombines TRBV6-5 with TRBJ1-1; D gene uncertain. Germline V gives CDR1 MNHEY, CDR2 SVGAGI. The V end lost 7 bases, the J end lost 1 base, and 13 bases lay between the germline ends. The CDR3 runs to 14 residues. CDR3 bases: TGTGCCAGCACCCCAGTGTTAGGGAACACTGAAGCTTTCTTT. Its protein is CASTPVLGNTEAFF.

The CDR3 spells CASSLVRVYGYTF. The CDR3 nucleotides are TGTGCCAGCAGCTTAGTCAGGGTATATGGCTACACCTTC. The rearrangement uses TRBV7-4 and TRBJ1-2; possibly TRBD1 for D (5 bases). This CDR3 is built from 13 residues. CDR1 and CDR2 (germline): SGHVT, SQSDAQ. The ends were cut back, 1 base at V and 5 bases at J, with 8 bases in the middle.

J is TRBJ1-1 and V is TRBV6-5, with D tentatively TRBD1 (5 bases). This CDR3 region has 15 residues. Trimming pared 6 bases from V and 3 bases from J, leaving 17 bases between. In germline, CDR1 is MNHEY, CDR2 SVGAGI. The CDR3 region is CASSRGEGLYTEAFF. The CDR3 nucleotides are TGTGCCAGCAGCCGAGGGGAGGGATTGTACACTGAAGCTTTCTTT.

The chain uses TRBV4-1 and TRBJ1-2; D not certain. This CDR3 spans 15 amino acids. CDR1 is MGHRA, CDR2 YSYEKL, per germline. The V gene lost 1 base and the J gene lost 6 bases, with 15 bases spanning the gap. CDR3 in amino acids: CASSQGLVKIDGYTF. The CDR3 region has the DNA TGCGCCAGCAGCCAAGGTCTTGTCAAAATCGATGGCTACACCTTC.

This clonotype was observed at least ten times. The CDR3 region has the DNA TGTGCCAGCAGCCTCCGGGACAGGGGTAATTCACCCCTCCACTTT. Encoded protein: CASSLRDRGNSPLHF. This rearrangement joins TRBV7-8 to TRBJ1-6, with 10 bases fitting TRBD1. V trimming: 5 bases; J trimming: 6 bases; junction bases outside the gene matches: 4. The length of the CDR3 is 15 residues. CDR1 and CDR2 (germline): SGHVS, FQNEAQ. The full variable domain, its missing parts supplied by reference TRBV7-8 and TRBJ1-6, is GAGVSQSPRYKVAKRGQDVALRCDPISGHVSLFWYQQALGQGPEFLTYFQNEAQLDKSGLPSDRFFAERPEGSVSTLKIQRTQQEDSAVYLCASSLRDRGNSPLHFGNGTRLTVT.

The chain has TRBV20-1 and TRBJ2-3; a possible D gene is TRBD2 (7 bases). CDR1 and CDR2 from the germline V gene are DFQATT and SNEGSKA (reference sequence). The CDR3 spans 16 residues. V was trimmed by 6 bases and J by 5 bases, leaving 24 bases between them. The CDR3 DNA follows: TGCAGTGCGCCTGCTCTGGCGGGGGCCCTGGGAGATACGCAGTATTTT. This translates into CSAPALAGALGDTQYF.

This clonotype has ten or more counts. The chain employs TRBV7-6 and TRBJ1-1; D perhaps matches TRBD1 (5 bases). The CDR3 spans 14 residues. CDR1 is SGHVS, CDR2 FNYEAQ, per germline. V lost 2 bases and J 2 bases, leaving 9 bases between the germline ends. DNA for the CDR3: TGTGCCAGCAGCTTACAGGGTGGAAACACTGAAGCTTTCTTT. This encodes CASSLQGGNTEAFF.

This clonotype was found a few times. The V and J genes are TRBV7-9 and TRBJ1-4, with TRBD1 identical over 9 bases. There are 14 residues in the CDR3. V trimming: 5 bases; J trimming: 7 bases; junction bases outside the gene matches: 5. Germline V gene sequence: CDR1 SEHNR, CDR2 FQNEAQ (reference sequence). This CDR3 is CASSPTGGGEKLFF. DNA of the CDR3: TGTGCCAGCAGCCCCACAGGGGGCGGTGAAAAACTGTTTTTT.

The genes are TRBV7-9 and TRBJ1-5; no reliable D call. This CDR3 has 15 residues. V dropped 5 bases and J dropped 0 bases, with 11 bases sitting between them. Germline CDR1 and CDR2: SEHNR and FQNEAQ (reference sequence). The CDR3 coding sequence is TGTGCCAGCAGCGGGCCCGGAGGTAGCAATCAGCCCCAGCATTTT. It is translated as CASSGPGGSNQPQHF.

This clonotype was counted between two and nine times. The J gene is TRBJ2-5, the V gene TRBV10-3; 7 nucleotides align to TRBD1. The CDR3 runs 13 residues. V gave up 4 bases and J gave up 3 bases; unmatched junction bases: 2. Germline values: CDR1 ENHRY, CDR2 SYGVKD. The CDR3 spells CAISGTGEETQYF. As DNA, the CDR3 is TGTGCCATCAGTGGAACAGGGGAAGAGACCCAGTACTTC.

The CDR3: CASSLSPYRDGNQPQHF. The CDR3 bases are TGTGCCAGCAGCTTAAGCCCGTACAGGGACGGCAATCAGCCCCAGCATTTT. The chain has TRBV7-2 and TRBJ1-5; TRBD1 is a possible D gene (6 bases). The CDR3 is 17 amino acids. V was pared by 2 bases and J by 2 bases, with 16 bases between. Germline assignment: CDR1 SGHTA and CDR2 FQGNSA.

The CDR3 DNA follows: TGTGCCAGCAGTTACTTGCTTCTAGCGGGAGGCAGACCTCCACATACGCAGTATTTT. It encodes CASSYLLLAGGRPPHTQYF. This chain connects TRBV6-6 to TRBJ2-3, with 11 bases that match TRBD2. Germline lookup yields CDR1 MNHNY and CDR2 SVGAGI (reference sequence). Trimming took 1 base from V and 7 from J; bases not matched to a gene: 16. The CDR3 length is 19 residues.

This clonotype turned up a few times. V gene TRBV2 combines with J gene TRBJ1-5; TRBD1 agrees at 7 bases. V shed 6 bases, J shed 6 bases, and the junction held 8 bases outside the gene matches. The length of the CDR3 is 14 residues. Germline V gives CDR1 SNHLY, CDR2 FYNNEI. The CDR3 loop reads CASRNDREGQPQHF. The CDR3, as DNA: TGTGCCAGCAGGAATGACAGGGAGGGTCAGCCCCAGCATTTT.

V gene TRBV28 combines with J gene TRBJ2-3, with 8 bases identical to TRBD1. Germline V gene data show CDR1 as MDHEN and CDR2 as SYDVKM. This CDR3 contains 15 residues. Losses at the gene ends were 8 bases for V and 6 bases for J; bases not matched to a gene: 13. The CDR3 is CASQDGQGGADTQYF. The CDR3, as DNA: TGTGCCAGCCAGGACGGACAGGGTGGTGCGGATACGCAGTATTTT.

The V and J genes are TRBV19 and TRBJ2-3; 11 bases fit TRBD2. This CDR3 region has 15 residues. Per germline, CDR1 LNHDA and CDR2 SQIVND (reference sequence). With V trimmed by 6 bases and J by 7 bases, 9 bases remained unmatched. CDR3 region: CASREVAGGPYTQYF. DNA for the CDR3: TGTGCCAGTAGGGAGGTAGCGGGGGGGCCATATACGCAGTATTTT.

The table lists this clonotype with a few counts. The rearrangement uses TRBV7-2 and TRBJ2-5; 8 bases are shared with TRBD1. The germline V gene encodes CDR1 SGHTA and CDR2 FQGNSA. The CDR3 totals 15 residues. V lost 5 bases to trimming and J lost 5 bases; unmatched junction nucleotides: 10. The CDR3 bases are TGTGCCAGCAGCCCCCAGGACAGGGTGTGGGAGACCCAGTACTTC. Its protein is CASSPQDRVWETQYF.

This clonotype has only a few counts. The chain links TRBV4-1 to TRBJ2-3; D unclear. Trimming took 3 bases from V and 0 from J, leaving 10 bases between them. The CDR3 spans 15 residues. CDR1 is MGHRA, CDR2 YSYEKL, per germline. The CDR3 reads CASSHRRASTDTQYF. Here the CDR3 DNA reads TGCGCCAGCAGCCACCGAAGGGCTAGCACAGATACGCAGTATTTT.

This clonotype was observed a handful of times. The chain carries TRBV6-2 or TRBV6-3 and TRBJ2-1; maybe TRBD2 (5 bases). The CDR3 totals 13 residues. V was clipped by 4 bases and J by 4 bases, with 8 bases between them. CDR1 and CDR2 (germline): MNHEY, SVGEGT. This chain's CDR3 is CASSWLAYNEQFF. The CDR3 DNA reads TGTGCCAGCAGTTGGCTAGCTTACAATGAGCAGTTCTTC.

CDR3 nucleotide sequence: TGTGCCAGCAGCTTAGCCGGCGTTCGCACAGATACGCAGTATTTT. This encodes CASSLAGVRTDTQYF. The V gene is TRBV7-2, the J gene TRBJ2-3; D remains ambiguous. The V end was cut by 0 bases, the J end by 1 base, with 8 bases between. CDR1 and CDR2 from the germline V gene are SGHTA and FQGNSA. The CDR3 length is 15 residues. The full variable domain, in which reference TRBV7-2 and TRBJ2-3 provide the parts outside the CDR3, is GAGVSQSPSNKVTEKGKDVELRCDPISGHTALYWYRQSLGQGLEFLIYFQGNSAPDKSGLPSDRFSAERTGGSVSTLTIQRTQQEDSAVYLCASSLAGVRTDTQYFGPGTRLTVL.

J is TRBJ2-7 and V is TRBV6-6, with TRBD1 matching 7 bases. In germline, CDR1 is MNHNY, CDR2 SVGAGI (reference sequence). V shed 5 bases and J 4 bases; nucleotides not matched to a gene: 8. The CDR3 is 14 amino acids. This CDR3 is CASSTQGYGYEQYF. The DNA of the CDR3 is TGTGCCAGCAGTACACAGGGGTATGGGTACGAGCAGTACTTC.